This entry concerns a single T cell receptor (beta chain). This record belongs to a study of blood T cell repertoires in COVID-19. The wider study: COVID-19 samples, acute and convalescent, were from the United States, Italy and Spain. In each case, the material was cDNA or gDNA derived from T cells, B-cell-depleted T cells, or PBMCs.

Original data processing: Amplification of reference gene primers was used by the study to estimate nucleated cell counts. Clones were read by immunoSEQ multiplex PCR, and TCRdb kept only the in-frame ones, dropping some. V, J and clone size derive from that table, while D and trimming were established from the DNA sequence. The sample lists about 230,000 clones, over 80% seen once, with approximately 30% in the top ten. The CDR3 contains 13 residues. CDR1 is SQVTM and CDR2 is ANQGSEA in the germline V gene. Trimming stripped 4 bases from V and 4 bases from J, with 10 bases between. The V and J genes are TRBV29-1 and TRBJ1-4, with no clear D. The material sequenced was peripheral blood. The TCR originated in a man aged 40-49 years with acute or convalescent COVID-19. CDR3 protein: CSVAGRINEKLFF. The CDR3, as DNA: TGCAGCGTTGCAGGCCGGATTAATGAAAAACTGTTTTTT.